The clone carrying this T cell receptor (beta chain) has only a few counts. Its antigen is unidentified. Purities over 95% were achieved in all sorted populations. This entry is derived from a study of beta chain features in type 1 diabetes. Study observations and caveats: A pattern of fewer insertions and more deletions at VDJ junctions was seen in type 1 diabetes patients. In comparison with healthy donors, patients had naive, central memory and Treg TCRB repertoires that appeared more similar.

The entirety of the isolated RNA underwent reverse transcription, so expressed TCRB transcripts were sequenced. The assay was immunoSEQ multiplex PCR, and TCRdb's table has in-frame clones only and misses some. The data show hundreds of thousands of clones, approximately 11% seen once. V shed 2 bases and J shed 6 bases, with 7 bases lying between them. CDR1 is SGHTA and CDR2 is FQGNSA in the germline V gene. This CDR3 has 13 amino acids. The TCR was taken from a woman aged 25 to 39 in good health. Sample: naive CD4+ T cells from blood. The chain uses TRBV7-2 and TRBJ2-2; tentative D call: TRBD2 (6 bases). For the CDR3, the DNA is TGTGCCAGCAGCTTACGGGGGTCCGGGGAGCTGTTTTTT. Translation: CASSLRGSGELFF.